This is a list of T cell receptor beta chains from one sample in a study of T cells in tumors after PD-1 blockade. The data were produced by immunoSEQ multiplex PCR, yet TCRdb's version contains in-frame clones alone and is incomplete. The table includes roughly 33,000 clones, around four fifths detected once. This material consisted of PBMCs, taken before anti-PD-1 treatment. These receptors originate from a human donor with basal cell carcinoma. Each CDR3 is given with its conserved first and last residue. The D gene is left open where the match is weak. Only part of the rows carry a size: once, few, many, or a class if the clone is expanded.

j_gene	v_gene	d_gene	abundance	CDR3nt	CDR3aa
TRBJ2-3	TRBV7-9	NA	once	TGTGCCAGCAGCTTAGCCCTTACCACAGATACGCAGTATTTT	CASSLALTTDTQYF
TRBJ2-3	TRBV12-3/TRBV12-4	NA	few	TGTGCCAGCACCCTGGGGCTTTCAGATACGCAGTATTTT	CASTLGLSDTQYF
TRBJ1-2	TRBV25-1	NA	NA	TGTGCCAGCAGTGGAACCGGGAGAAACTATGGCTACACCTTC	CASSGTGRNYGYTF
TRBJ1-2	TRBV29-1	TRBD1	NA	TGCAGCGCCGGACAGGGAGACTATGGCTACACCTTC	CSAGQGDYGYTF
TRBJ1-2	TRBV14	NA	NA	TGTGCCAGCAGCCGAGCCAGTAGCGGCCCCCTCTATGGCTACACCTTC	CASSRASSGPLYGYTF
TRBJ2-3	TRBV3-1/TRBV3-2	TRBD2	NA	TGTGCCAGCAGCACTACTACGTGGCGGGAGGTCACAGATACGCAGTATTTT	CASSTTTWREVTDTQYF
TRBJ2-5	TRBV28	NA	few	TGTGCCAGCAGTTTCTTTACTACTAGTCAAGAGACCCAGTACTTC	CASSFFTTSQETQYF
TRBJ1-2	TRBV14	NA	NA	TGTGCCAGCAGCCAGTACGGGGTCGGGGGCTACACCTTC	CASSQYGVGGYTF
TRBJ2-7	TRBV27	TRBD1	NA	TGTGCCAGCAGTTCATGGGGACAGCCCTACGAGCAGTACTTC	CASSSWGQPYEQYF
TRBJ2-7	TRBV28	NA	NA	TGTGCCAGCAGTCCCCCTCTCAATTTGGGTCAGGAGTACTTC	CASSPPLNLGQEYF
TRBJ2-2	TRBV7-2	NA	once	TGTGCCAGCAGCTTACAAGCAGGGCAGAACACCGGGGAGCTGTTTTTT	CASSLQAGQNTGELFF
TRBJ1-6	TRBV19	NA	NA	TGTGCCAGTAGGAACAGGGCTCTTGATTCACCCCTCCACTTT	CASRNRALDSPLHF
TRBJ1-6	TRBV27	NA	few	TGTGCCAGCTCAAAACCCCCTCCGGATTCACCCCTCCACTTT	CASSKPPPDSPLHF
TRBJ2-7	TRBV13	TRBD2	NA	TGTGCCAGCAGCTCCCGTGCCCGGGGGGTGACCCCCTACGAGCAGTACTTC	CASSSRARGVTPYEQYF
TRBJ2-7	TRBV19	TRBD2	once	TGTGCCAGTAGTTCCCGGGAAGCGGGAGGGAACGAGCAGTACTTC	CASSSREAGGNEQYF
TRBJ2-7	TRBV2	TRBD2	NA	TGTGCCAGCAGTGGACGGACTAGCGGGAGTTACGAGCAGTACTTC	CASSGRTSGSYEQYF
TRBJ2-7	TRBV4-3	NA	NA	TGCGCCAGCAGCCAAGATCTTTTATCCCTGGGCGAGCAGTACTTC	CASSQDLLSLGEQYF
TRBJ1-3	TRBV18	TRBD1	NA	TGTGCCAGCTCACCACCCTCGGGACAGGGGAATACACGTCGATCCTCTGGAAACACCATATATTTT	CASSPPSGQGNTRRSSGNTIYF
TRBJ2-7	TRBV7-2	NA	NA	TGTGCCAGCAGCCCGACCAGGGTGAGGGGTACCTACGAGCAGTACTTC	CASSPTRVRGTYEQYF
TRBJ1-4	TRBV7-8	NA	NA	TGTGCCAGCAGCTCGGGGGGAAGAATTCAAAAACTGTTTTTT	CASSSGGRIQKLFF
TRBJ1-3	TRBV18	NA	NA	TGTGCCAGCTCACCACGGACAGCAACCTCTGGAAACACCATATATTTT	CASSPRTATSGNTIYF
TRBJ1-6	TRBV6-1	TRBD1	NA	TGTGCCAGCAGTGATTGGACAGGGCGGTTGGATTCACCCCTCCACTTT	CASSDWTGRLDSPLHF
TRBJ1-2	TRBV11-3	TRBD1	NA	TGTGCCAGCAGCCCCGGACAGGGCCGCTATGGCTACACCTTC	CASSPGQGRYGYTF
TRBJ2-3	TRBV2	NA	NA	TGTGCCAGCAGTTCGGGACTGATGTCTAGCACAGATACGCAGTATTTT	CASSSGLMSSTDTQYF
TRBJ1-1	TRBV5-4	NA	once	TGTGCCAGCAGCCCACATAGTCTAATGGGGCCTGAAGCTTTCTTT	CASSPHSLMGPEAFF
TRBJ2-3	TRBV4-3	TRBD1	NA	TGCGCCAGCAGCCAACGTCCGGGACAGGGGACAGATACGCAGTATTTT	CASSQRPGQGTDTQYF
TRBJ2-3	TRBV23-1	TRBD1	NA	TGCGCCAGCAGTCAATCGATCGTGAGACAGGGGGGAGCAGATACGCAGTATTTT	CASSQSIVRQGGADTQYF
TRBJ2-3	TRBV4-1	NA	NA	TGCGCCAGCAGCCCCGGCTTTAGCACAGATACGCAGTATTTT	CASSPGFSTDTQYF
TRBJ1-4	TRBV6-5	TRBD1	NA	TGTGCCAGCAGTTTTTACAGGGGAGTAGCTAATGAAAAACTGTTTTTT	CASSFYRGVANEKLFF
TRBJ2-7	TRBV15	NA	few	TGTGCCACCAGCAGAGAACCGACAGGTTCCTACGAGCAGTACTTC	CATSREPTGSYEQYF
TRBJ1-5	TRBV29-1	NA	medium-sized	TGCAGCGTTGCCGGGACCCCCGACGGCAATCAGCCCCAGCATTTT	CSVAGTPDGNQPQHF
TRBJ2-3	TRBV5-7	TRBD2	NA	TGTGCCAGCAGCTCGTCTGGGACTAGCGGCTCTAGCACAGATACGCAGTATTTT	CASSSSGTSGSSTDTQYF
TRBJ1-3	TRBV27	TRBD1	NA	TGTGCCAGCAGACTACAGGGGAACTCTGGAAACACCATATATTTT	CASRLQGNSGNTIYF
TRBJ2-1	TRBV4-3	NA	medium-sized	TGCGCCAGCAGCCAAGATACAGGGTCCTACAATGAGCAGTTCTTC	CASSQDTGSYNEQFF
TRBJ2-1	TRBV11-1	NA	NA	TGTGCCAGCAGCTTAGGACTGTACAATGAGCAGTTCTTC	CASSLGLYNEQFF
TRBJ2-6	TRBV7-8	TRBD1	NA	TGTGCCAGCAGCCGAGAGGGGGCTTCTGGGGCCAACGTCCTGACTTTC	CASSREGASGANVLTF
TRBJ2-7	TRBV3-1/TRBV3-2	NA	NA	TGTGCCAGCAGCCAAGAATACGAGCAGTACTTC	CASSQEYEQYF
TRBJ2-1	TRBV28	NA	NA	TGTGCCAGCAGTCTCGAAGGAATAGCGCTACAGTTCTTC	CASSLEGIALQFF
TRBJ2-1	TRBV7-2	NA	NA	TGTGCCAGCAGCGACAACCCGGGAGTCGGTGAGCAGTTCTTC	CASSDNPGVGEQFF
TRBJ2-7	TRBV11-3	TRBD1	NA	TGTGCCAGCAGACTGACAGGGGGCGCAGGCGAGCAGTACTTC	CASRLTGGAGEQYF
TRBJ2-5	TRBV20-1	NA	NA	TGCAGTGCTAGGAGCCAAGAGACCCAGTACTTC	CSARSQETQYF
TRBJ2-3	TRBV14	TRBD1	NA	TGTGCCAGCAGCCGACAGGGCCCAGATACGCAGTATTTT	CASSRQGPDTQYF
TRBJ2-7	TRBV24-1	NA	NA	TGTGCCACCAGTGAGCCAGGGGTTAAGGGCGAGCAGTACTTC	CATSEPGVKGEQYF
TRBJ1-2	TRBV6-1	NA	NA	TGTGCCAGCAGTGACCCGGGGACAACAACCTTC	CASSDPGTTTF
TRBJ2-2	TRBV19	TRBD1	NA	TGTGCCAGCGCGACAGGGGTGACCGGGGAGCTGTTTTTT	CASATGVTGELFF
TRBJ2-7	TRBV6-5	NA	NA	TGTGCCAGCAAAGGGGTAGCGCTGTCCTACGAGCAGTACTTC	CASKGVALSYEQYF